One sample yielded the 32 T cell receptor beta chains listed below, sequenced in a study of blood T cell repertoires in COVID-19. The assay was immunoSEQ multiplex PCR, and TCRdb's table has in-frame clones only and misses some. The table has 89,000 or so clones, 85% seen once. The specimen sequenced was peripheral blood. The receptors stem from an elderly man with acute or convalescent COVID-19.

V gene TRBV5-1 combines with J gene TRBJ1-4, with D uncertain. The CDR3 extends over 14 amino acids. The germline V and J ends were trimmed by 5 bases and 3 bases, with 11 bases remaining between them. Germline CDR1 SGHRS, CDR2 YFSETQ. The DNA for the CDR3 is TGCGCCAGCAGGATCGGTCCGGCTAATGAAAAACTGTTTTTT. Its translation: CASRIGPANEKLFF.

This chain uses TRBV19 with TRBJ1-5, with a weak D call TRBD1 (5 bases). Per germline, CDR1 LNHDA and CDR2 SQIVND (reference sequence). V was clipped by 6 bases and J by 2 bases, with 14 bases between them. The CDR3 extends over 15 amino acids. The CDR3 DNA is TGTGCCAGTAGAAACGGGGGAGGGGGCAATCAGCCCCAGCATTTT. Translation: CASRNGGGGNQPQHF.

CDR3 in amino acids: CASSLSGGFNYGYTF. The CDR3 nucleotides read TGTGCCAGCAGTTTGAGTGGGGGCTTTAACTATGGCTACACCTTC. The chain recombines TRBV28 with TRBJ1-2; D might be TRBD1 (6 bases). The CDR3 runs 15 residues. The germline V and J ends were trimmed by 3 bases and 1 base, with 12 bases remaining between them. CDR1 and CDR2 (germline): MDHEN, SYDVKM.

The genes are TRBV16 and TRBJ2-1; 9 nucleotides agree with TRBD1. The CDR3 contains 13 residues. J lost 7 bases, V lost 7 bases, and 5 bases had no gene match. CDR1 is KGHSY, CDR2 FQNENV, per germline. The CDR3 region has the DNA TGTGCCAGCACTACGGGACAGGGAAATGAGCAGTTCTTC. It specifies CASTTGQGNEQFF.

This clone was detected only once. The chain has TRBV7-9 and TRBJ2-1; TRBD2 matches at 12 bases. The V and J ends lost 4 bases and 1 base, in that order; junction bases with no gene match: 2. From germline, CDR1 is SEHNR and CDR2 FQNEAQ (reference sequence). The CDR3 totals 16 residues. CDR3 nucleotide sequence: TGTGCCAGCAGCTCCACTAGCGGGAGGTCCTACAATGAGCAGTTCTTC. It is translated as CASSSTSGRSYNEQFF.

The V gene is TRBV18, the J gene TRBJ2-3; no definite D call. The ends were cut back, 2 bases at V and 2 bases at J, with 11 bases in the middle. Germline CDR1 is KGHSH and CDR2 is LQKENI. The CDR3 totals 15 residues. The CDR3 loop is CASSPSHSNTDTQYF. As DNA, the CDR3 is TGTGCCAGCTCACCAAGCCACAGTAACACAGATACGCAGTATTTT. The full variable domain, in which reference TRBV18 and TRBJ2-3 provide the parts outside the CDR3, is NAGVMQNPRHLVRRRGQEARLRCSPMKGHSHVYWYRQLPEEGLKFMVYLQKENIIDESGMPKERFSAEFPKEGPSILRIQQVVRGDSAAYFCASSPSHSNTDTQYFGPGTRLTVL.

The V and J genes are TRBV19 and TRBJ2-5; D perhaps matches TRBD2 (7 bases). V was pared by 5 bases and J by 4 bases, with 14 bases between. Germline V gene lookup returns CDR1 LNHDA and CDR2 SQIVND (reference sequence). CDR3 length: 14 residues. CDR3 amino acids: CASSPKRGGETQYF. In DNA form, the CDR3 reads TGTGCCAGTAGTCCCAAGAGGGGGGGAGAGACCCAGTACTTC.

The V and J genes are TRBV30 and TRBJ1-3; TRBD1 matches 7 bases. This CDR3 has 15 residues. CDR1 is GTSNPN and CDR2 is SVGIG in the germline V gene (reference sequence). V was clipped by 5 bases and J by 2 bases; unmatched bases: 9. The CDR3 bases are TGTGCCTGGGTCGGACAGGTAAACCCTGGAAACACCATATATTTT. Encoded protein: CAWVGQVNPGNTIYF.

This clone was seen a single time. This chain joins TRBV27 and TRBJ1-1, with 7 nucleotides matching TRBD1. Germline loops: CDR1 MNHEY, CDR2 SMNVEV (reference sequence). The J segment lost 4 bases and the V segment lost 2 bases, leaving 4 bases of the junction unmatched. CDR3 length equals 14 residues. The chain's CDR3 is CASSLTGAVTEAFF. CDR3 bases: TGTGCCAGCAGTTTAACAGGGGCTGTCACTGAAGCTTTCTTT.

This clone was seen more than once but under ten times. The V and J genes are TRBV5-1 and TRBJ2-7, with TRBD2 identical over 7 bases. Trimming removed 4 bases from V and 0 bases from J; junction bases left unmatched: 1. This CDR3 region has 13 residues. The germline CDR1 and CDR2 sequences are SGHRS and YFSETQ. CDR3 region: CASSRDYSYEQYF. Here the CDR3 DNA reads TGCGCCAGCAGCCGGGACTACTCCTACGAGCAGTACTTC.

The chain combines TRBV6-5 with TRBJ1-2; D not resolved. The V end lost 5 bases, the J end lost 4 bases, and 17 bases lay between the germline ends. The V gene's germline CDR1 is MNHEY and CDR2 SVGAGI. The CDR3 has 15 residues. CDR3 in amino acids: CASSPIAQTIYGYTF. The CDR3 nucleotides are TGTGCCAGCAGTCCCATTGCGCAGACAATCTATGGCTACACCTTC.

This clone was picked up one time. This sequence joins TRBV11-2 and TRBJ1-1; D remains unclear. The CDR3 is 13 amino acids. V was shortened by 3 bases and J by 1 base, with 6 bases between the two germline ends. In germline, CDR1 is SGHAT, CDR2 FQNNGV. In DNA form, the CDR3 reads TGTGCCAGCAGCTTCAAATGGAACACTGAAGCTTTCTTT. The encoded protein is CASSFKWNTEAFF.

CDR3 sequence (DNA): TGTGCCAGCAGTGAATCGGACAGGGCTGAAGCTTTCTTT. It yields the protein CASSESDRAEAFF. The chain links TRBV25-1 to TRBJ1-1; 8 nucleotides match TRBD1. This CDR3 is 13 amino acids long. Germline CDR1 MGHDK, CDR2 SYGVNS. The V segment lost 1 base and the J segment 6 bases; nucleotides outside the gene matches: 1.

This clone was recorded only once. The chain combines TRBV5-1 with TRBJ2-5; TRBD1 is a possible D gene (5 bases). The CDR3 loop spans 14 amino acids. The germline gives CDR1 SGHRS, CDR2 YFSETQ. Trimming removed 4 bases from V and 4 bases from J, with 14 bases in between. CDR3 region: CASSMTVMGETQYF. The CDR3 DNA follows: TGCGCCAGCAGCATGACAGTCATGGGAGAGACCCAGTACTTC.

The rearrangement joins TRBV30 to TRBJ1-2, with 9 bases identical to TRBD1. Looked up from germline, CDR1 is GTSNPN and CDR2 is SVGIG (reference sequence). Trimming removed 8 bases from V and 6 bases from J; junction bases left unmatched: 4. The CDR3 has 11 residues. CDR3 nucleotide sequence: TGTGCCCGGGACAGGGCTAATGGCTACACCTTC. Residues: CARDRANGYTF. The complete variable domain, with remaining parts taken from reference TRBV30 and TRBJ1-2, reads SQTIHQWPATLVQPVGSPLSLECTVEGTSNPNLYWYRQAAGRGLQLLFYSVGIGQISSEVPQNLSASRPQDRQFILSSKKLLLSDSGFYLCARDRANGYTFGSGTRLTVV.

The rearrangement uses TRBV24-1 and TRBJ2-2; maybe TRBD2 (5 bases). V lost 4 bases and J 2 bases, leaving 13 bases between the germline ends. Per the germline V gene, CDR1 is KGHDR and CDR2 is SFDVKD. The CDR3 is 16 amino acids. CDR3 region: CATSEPGLSNTGELFF. CDR3 nucleotide sequence: TGTGCCACCAGTGAGCCCGGACTTTCCAACACCGGGGAGCTGTTTTTT.

The chain couples TRBV28 to TRBJ1-3, with D possibly matching TRBD1 (6 bases). The germline V gene has CDR1 MDHEN and CDR2 SYDVKM. V was clipped by 7 bases and J by 4 bases, with 8 bases between them. This CDR3 spans 12 amino acids. CDR3 bases: TGTGCCAGCACCCAGGGGGGAAACACCATATATTTT. Protein: CASTQGGNTIYF.

The chain employs TRBV6-2 or TRBV6-3 and TRBJ2-5; D perhaps matches TRBD2 (5 bases). This CDR3 has 15 amino acids. The germline gives CDR1 MNHEY, CDR2 SVGEGT. Trimming removed 0 bases from V and 1 base from J, with 9 bases in between. The chain's CDR3 is CASSYSGGPQETQYF. The CDR3 region has the DNA TGTGCCAGCAGTTACTCTGGCGGGCCCCAAGAGACCCAGTACTTC.

V is TRBV5-1 and J is TRBJ2-5; 13 bases agree with TRBD2. Germline V gene data show CDR1 as SGHRS and CDR2 as YFSETQ. The CDR3 loop spans 16 amino acids. The V segment lost 4 bases and the J segment 5 bases; nucleotides outside the gene matches: 8. CDR3 sequence reads: CASSMGLAGSQETQYF. The CDR3 region has the DNA TGCGCCAGCAGCATGGGACTAGCGGGAAGTCAGGAGACCCAGTACTTC.

V gene TRBV19 combines with J gene TRBJ1-1; possibly TRBD1 for D (5 bases). The germline V and J ends were trimmed by 3 bases and 4 bases, with 15 bases remaining between them. Germline lookup yields CDR1 LNHDA and CDR2 SQIVND (reference sequence). The length of the CDR3 is 15 residues. CDR3: CASSIRRPGGTEAFF. The CDR3 region has the DNA TGTGCCAGTAGTATCCGACGCCCGGGGGGCACTGAAGCTTTCTTT.

The rearrangement joins TRBV14 to TRBJ2-1; 12 nucleotides align to TRBD2. V gave up 5 bases and J gave up 4 bases; unmatched junction bases: 3. Germline-derived CDR1 and CDR2 are SGHDN and FVKESK. This CDR3 comprises 15 residues. CDR3 in DNA: TGTGCCAGCAGCGCCCTAGCGGGAGGGTACAATGAGCAGTTCTTC. This codes for CASSALAGGYNEQFF.

V is TRBV15 and J is TRBJ2-3, with 9 bases aligning to TRBD2. The V gene's germline CDR1 is LNHNV and CDR2 YYDKDF (reference sequence). V was clipped by 1 base and J by 3 bases; unmatched bases: 5. CDR3 size: 16 residues. The DNA for the CDR3 is TGTGCCACCAGCAGAGTTAGCGGGAGTCGGACAGATACGCAGTATTTT. This translates into CATSRVSGSRTDTQYF.

The CDR3 DNA sequence: TGCGCCAGCAGTCAATCATGGTCTAATGGGACAGGGGAACAAGAGACCCAGTACTTC. Translating it yields CASSQSWSNGTGEQETQYF. The chain uses TRBV23-1 and TRBJ2-5, with 10 bases fitting TRBD1. TRBV23-1 is noted as an ORF with a role that remains uncertain. The CDR3 contains 19 residues. The trim removed 0 bases at V and 2 bases at J, leaving 12 bases unmatched.

V and J are TRBV18 and TRBJ1-2; 8 bases are shared with TRBD1. The V and J ends lost 3 bases and 3 bases, in that order; junction bases with no gene match: 3. The CDR3 runs to 14 residues. Germline assignment: CDR1 KGHSH and CDR2 LQKENI. This chain's CDR3 is CASSPRGLYYGYTF. CDR3 nucleotides: TGTGCCAGCTCACCCAGGGGGCTCTACTATGGCTACACCTTC.

The CDR3 loop reads CASVLGQRFYEQYF. In nucleotides, the CDR3 is TGTGCCAGCGTACTGGGACAGAGATTCTACGAGCAGTACTTC. V is TRBV5-8 and J is TRBJ2-7; 7 nucleotides match TRBD1. The CDR3 consists of 14 residues. Germline V gene data show CDR1 as SGHTS and CDR2 as YDEGEE. Unmatched junction bases numbered 10, after V lost 7 bases and J lost 3 bases.

The genes are TRBV7-9 and TRBJ2-1; no reliable D call. Trimming removed 5 bases from V and 7 bases from J, with 27 bases in between. The CDR3 runs 18 residues. Germline-derived CDR1 and CDR2 are SEHNR and FQNEAQ (reference sequence). CDR3 region: CASSPAPRNNPARNEQFF. CDR3 nucleotide sequence: TGTGCCAGCAGCCCAGCCCCTAGGAACAACCCGGCAAGGAATGAGCAGTTCTTC.

The chain uses TRBV19 and TRBJ1-2; D uncertain. Germline V gene data show CDR1 as LNHDA and CDR2 as SQIVND (reference sequence). There are 11 residues in the CDR3. The V end lost 8 bases, the J end lost 5 bases, and 9 bases lay between the germline ends. CDR3 region: CASVQDYGYTF. CDR3 DNA: TGTGCCAGTGTCCAGGATTATGGCTACACCTTC.

The V gene is TRBV7-8, the J gene TRBJ1-6, with 8 nucleotides matching TRBD1. Germline assignment: CDR1 SGHVS and CDR2 FQNEAQ. The trim removed 3 bases at V and 6 bases at J, leaving 4 bases unmatched. The CDR3 totals 15 residues. CDR3: CASSLRQGPNSPLHF. CDR3 DNA sequence: TGTGCCAGCAGCTTGCGACAGGGGCCTAATTCACCCCTCCACTTT. The full variable domain, completed using reference TRBV7-8 and TRBJ1-6, is GAGVSQSPRYKVAKRGQDVALRCDPISGHVSLFWYQQALGQGPEFLTYFQNEAQLDKSGLPSDRFFAERPEGSVSTLKIQRTQQEDSAVYLCASSLRQGPNSPLHFGNGTRLTVT.

The chain has TRBV19 and TRBJ1-1; weak D call: TRBD1 (6 bases). The V and J ends lost 6 bases and 5 bases respectively, with 16 bases between them. Germline CDR1 reads LNHDA; CDR2 reads SQIVND (reference sequence). The CDR3 totals 14 residues. The CDR3 is CASSKQGGKTEAFF. The CDR3 bases are TGTGCCAGTAGCAAACAGGGTGGGAAGACTGAAGCTTTCTTT.

The chain combines TRBV7-3 with TRBJ2-5, with D uncertain. Germline V gene lookup returns CDR1 SGHTA and CDR2 FQGTGA. V was shortened by 0 bases and J by 4 bases, with 6 bases between the two germline ends. This CDR3 comprises 13 residues. CDR3 in amino acids: CASSLTYRETQYF. The CDR3 bases are TGTGCCAGCAGCTTAACGTATCGAGAGACCCAGTACTTC.

The chain carries TRBV5-6 and TRBJ2-7, with TRBD2 matching 8 bases. This CDR3 comprises 15 residues. Germline V gene sequence: CDR1 SGHDT, CDR2 YYEEEE. V dropped 0 bases and J dropped 2; count of bases not matched to a gene: 4. DNA of the CDR3: TGTGCCAGCAGCTTGGTGGTTAGCGGGACCTACGAGCAGTACTTC. Its translation is CASSLVVSGTYEQYF.

As DNA, the CDR3 is TGTGCCAGTAGTATAGGGAGCGGGACAGGGGCGGAGACCCAGTACTTC. Residues: CASSIGSGTGAETQYF. The rearrangement joins TRBV19 to TRBJ2-5, with 10 bases matching TRBD1. CDR1 LNHDA and CDR2 SQIVND come from the germline V gene (reference sequence). The ends lost 1 base at V and 5 bases at J; junction bases unmatched: 7. The CDR3 sequence is 16 residues long.